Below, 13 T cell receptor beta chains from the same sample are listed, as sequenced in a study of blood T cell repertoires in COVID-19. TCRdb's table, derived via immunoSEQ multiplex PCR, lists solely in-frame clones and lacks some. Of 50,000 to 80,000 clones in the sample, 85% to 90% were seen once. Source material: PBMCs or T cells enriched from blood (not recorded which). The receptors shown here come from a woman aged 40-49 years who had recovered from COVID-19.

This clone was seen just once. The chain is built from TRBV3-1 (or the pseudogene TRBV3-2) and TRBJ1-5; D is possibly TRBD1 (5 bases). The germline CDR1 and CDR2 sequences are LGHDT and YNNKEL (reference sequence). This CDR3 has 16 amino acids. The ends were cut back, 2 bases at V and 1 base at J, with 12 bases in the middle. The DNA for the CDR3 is TGTGCCAGCAGCCAACAAGCAGGGCAAAGCAATCAGCCCCAGCATTTT. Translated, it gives CASSQQAGQSNQPQHF.

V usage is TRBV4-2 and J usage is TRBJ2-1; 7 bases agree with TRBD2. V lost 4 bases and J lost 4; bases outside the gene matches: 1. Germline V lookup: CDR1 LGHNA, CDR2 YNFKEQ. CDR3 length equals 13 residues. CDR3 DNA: TGTGCCAGCAGCCCGGGGGGTTACAATGAGCAGTTCTTC. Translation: CASSPGGYNEQFF.

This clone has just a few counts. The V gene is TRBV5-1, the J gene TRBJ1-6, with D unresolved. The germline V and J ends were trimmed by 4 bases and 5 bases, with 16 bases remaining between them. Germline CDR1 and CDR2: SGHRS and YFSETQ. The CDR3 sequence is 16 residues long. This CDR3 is CASSKVIGGNNSPLHF. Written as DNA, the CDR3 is TGCGCCAGCAGCAAGGTGATAGGCGGAAATAATTCACCCCTCCACTTT. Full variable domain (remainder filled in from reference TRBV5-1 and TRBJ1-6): KAGVTQTPRYLIKTRGQQVTLSCSPISGHRSVSWYQQTPGQGLQFLFEYFSETQRNKGNFPGRFSGRQFSNSRSEMNVSTLELGDSALYLCASSKVIGGNNSPLHFGNGTRLTVT.

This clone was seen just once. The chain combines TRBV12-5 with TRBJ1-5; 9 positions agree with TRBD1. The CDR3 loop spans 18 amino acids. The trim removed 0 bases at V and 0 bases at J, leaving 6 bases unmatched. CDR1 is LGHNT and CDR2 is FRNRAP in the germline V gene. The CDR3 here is CASGLVLGQGLSNQPQHF. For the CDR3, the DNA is TGTGCTAGTGGTTTGGTTCTGGGACAGGGACTTAGCAATCAGCCCCAGCATTTT.

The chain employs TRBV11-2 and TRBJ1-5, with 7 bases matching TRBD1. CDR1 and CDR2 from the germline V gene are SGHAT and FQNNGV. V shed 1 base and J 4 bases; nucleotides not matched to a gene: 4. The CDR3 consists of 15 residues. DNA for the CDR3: TGTGCCAGCAGCTTAGGACAGGGTCAGAATCAGCCCCAGCATTTT. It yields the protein CASSLGQGQNQPQHF.

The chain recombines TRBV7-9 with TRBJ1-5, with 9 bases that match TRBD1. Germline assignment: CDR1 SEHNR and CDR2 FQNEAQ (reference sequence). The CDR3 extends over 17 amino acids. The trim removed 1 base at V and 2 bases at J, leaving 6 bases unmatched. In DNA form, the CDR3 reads TGTGCCAGCAGCTTAGGCGGGACAGGGAGGGGCAATCAGCCCCAGCATTTT. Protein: CASSLGGTGRGNQPQHF.

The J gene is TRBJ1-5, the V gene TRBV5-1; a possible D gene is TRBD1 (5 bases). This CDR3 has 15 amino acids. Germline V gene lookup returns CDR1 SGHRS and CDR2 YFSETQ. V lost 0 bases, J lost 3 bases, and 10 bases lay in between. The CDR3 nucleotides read TGCGCCAGCAGCTTGGCAGGGATGGACAATCAGCCCCAGCATTTT. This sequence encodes CASSLAGMDNQPQHF.

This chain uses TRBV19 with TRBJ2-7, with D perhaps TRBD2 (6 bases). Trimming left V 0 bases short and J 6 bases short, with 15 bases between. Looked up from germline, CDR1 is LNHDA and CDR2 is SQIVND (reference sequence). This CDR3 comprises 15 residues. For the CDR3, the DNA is TGTGCCAGTAGTATAGAGGCAGGTGGACTACGCGAGCAGTACTTC. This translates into CASSIEAGGLREQYF.

CDR3 DNA: TGTGCCAGCAGCTTATCGAGCGGGGGGGCCGTGGAGACCCAGTACTTC. It specifies CASSLSSGGAVETQYF. This chain links TRBV11-2 with TRBJ2-5; 10 bases are a match to TRBD2. The V and J ends lost 2 bases and 5 bases, in that order; junction bases with no gene match: 8. This CDR3 has 16 residues. Germline values: CDR1 SGHAT, CDR2 FQNNGV.

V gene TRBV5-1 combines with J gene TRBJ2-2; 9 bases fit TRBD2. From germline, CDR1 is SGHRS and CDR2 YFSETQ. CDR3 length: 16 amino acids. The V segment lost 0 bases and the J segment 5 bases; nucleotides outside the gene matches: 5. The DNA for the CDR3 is TGCGCCAGCAGCTTGGGAGCGACTAGCGGTACCGGGGAGCTGTTTTTT. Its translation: CASSLGATSGTGELFF.

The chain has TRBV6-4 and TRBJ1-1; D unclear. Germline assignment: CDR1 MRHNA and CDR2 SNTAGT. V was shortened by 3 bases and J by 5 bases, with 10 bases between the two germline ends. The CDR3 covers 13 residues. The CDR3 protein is CASSEGRGTEAFF. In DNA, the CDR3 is TGTGCCAGCAGTGAGGGCCGGGGAACTGAAGCTTTCTTT.

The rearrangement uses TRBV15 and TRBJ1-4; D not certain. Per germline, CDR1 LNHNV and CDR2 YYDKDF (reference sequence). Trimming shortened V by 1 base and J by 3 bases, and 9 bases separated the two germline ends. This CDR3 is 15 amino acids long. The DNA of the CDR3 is TGTGCCACCAGCAGAGGGTTGGACTCTAATGAAAAACTGTTTTTT. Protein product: CATSRGLDSNEKLFF.

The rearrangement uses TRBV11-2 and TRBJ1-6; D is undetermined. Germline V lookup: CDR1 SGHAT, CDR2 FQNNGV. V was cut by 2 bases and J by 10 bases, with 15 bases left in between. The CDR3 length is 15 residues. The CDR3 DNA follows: TGTGCCAGCAGCTTATTGGAGGGTCTGGGATCACCCCTCCACTTT. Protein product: CASSLLEGLGSPLHF.